This T cell receptor beta chain was sequenced for a study of T cell responses to AZD1222 COVID-19 vaccine. This CDR3 is 12 amino acids long. Germline CDR1 MDHEN, CDR2 SYDVKM. Trimming left V 2 bases short and J 4 bases short, with 5 bases between. The data were produced by immunoSEQ multiplex PCR, yet TCRdb's version contains in-frame clones alone and is incomplete. The table lists about 120,000 clones, 80% to 90% of them singletons. This TCR derives from an adult in good health. The material was peripheral blood, obtained on day 0 of AZD1222 vaccination. The rearrangement links TRBV28 to TRBJ1-2; no firm D call. CDR3 protein: CASSLKAYGYTF. The CDR3 region has the DNA TGTGCCAGCAGTTTAAAAGCCTATGGCTACACCTTC.